A selection of T cell receptor beta chains follows, all from one sample in a study of vaccination and CD4 T cells after COVID-19. These receptors lack a known antigen. One entry per CDR3 protein results from TCRdb running MiXCR on the PCR reads. The sample lists some 9,000 distinct CDR3 sequences; 50% to 70% were seen once. The sample taken for sequencing was CD4+ T cells from blood, cultured in vitro. These receptors were taken from a human donor who had recovered from COVID-19. The conserved cysteine and the conserved F or W are not part of the CDR3 here. Each record gives: J gene, V gene, CDR3 protein.

j_call: TRBJ2-4
v_call: TRBV11-2
cdr3_aa: ASSSVSGNIQY

j_call: TRBJ2-1
v_call: TRBV5-1
cdr3_aa: ASSLGAVEQF

j_call: TRBJ1-2
v_call: TRBV4-2
cdr3_aa: ASSQTDGNYGYT

j_call: TRBJ1-1
v_call: TRBV28
cdr3_aa: ASSPGTGLTEAF

j_call: TRBJ1-1
v_call: TRBV20-1
cdr3_aa: SADEGTRQNTEAF

j_call: TRBJ1-2
v_call: TRBV20-1
cdr3_aa: SASVGTGDRQGYT

j_call: TRBJ1-5
v_call: TRBV6-5
cdr3_aa: ASSLGGAGQPQH

j_call: TRBJ1-2
v_call: TRBV7-8
cdr3_aa: ASRTKGPNYGYT

j_call: TRBJ2-5
v_call: TRBV10-3
cdr3_aa: AISRRDLETQY

j_call: TRBJ2-3
v_call: TRBV6-4
cdr3_aa: ASSEAGGTDTQY

j_call: TRBJ1-2
v_call: TRBV7-8
cdr3_aa: ASSLEGTIYGYT

j_call: TRBJ2-3
v_call: TRBV5-4
cdr3_aa: ASSFWSGETQY

j_call: TRBJ2-5
v_call: TRBV6-5
cdr3_aa: ASSYSRSQETQY

j_call: TRBJ1-3
v_call: TRBV20-1
cdr3_aa: SAYIQGRGNTIY

j_call: TRBJ2-3
v_call: TRBV7-9
cdr3_aa: ASSAGFGSSVTDTQY

j_call: TRBJ2-5
v_call: TRBV6-1
cdr3_aa: ASSKIGQQETQY

j_call: TRBJ2-3
v_call: TRBV5-4
cdr3_aa: ASSSRLAGSTDTQY

j_call: TRBJ1-1
v_call: TRBV27
cdr3_aa: ASSPQGRTEAF

j_call: TRBJ1-2
v_call: TRBV4-1
cdr3_aa: ASSQQTGIEMYGYT

j_call: TRBJ2-5
v_call: TRBV29-1
cdr3_aa: SVPGQPGTQY

j_call: TRBJ2-7
v_call: TRBV12-3/TRBV12-4
cdr3_aa: ASSPGTGGTSKY

j_call: TRBJ2-7
v_call: TRBV2
cdr3_aa: ASSRQGMNEQY

j_call: TRBJ1-1
v_call: TRBV10-2
cdr3_aa: ASMGAVGTEAF

j_call: TRBJ2-7
v_call: TRBV7-9
cdr3_aa: ASSLRQYEQY

j_call: TRBJ2-5
v_call: TRBV2
cdr3_aa: ASNQDQETQY

j_call: TRBJ1-5
v_call: TRBV10-3
cdr3_aa: AIREKGAGAQH

j_call: TRBJ2-5
v_call: TRBV5-8
cdr3_aa: ASSRGQPGPGNQETQY

j_call: TRBJ1-2
v_call: TRBV6-1
cdr3_aa: ASSEIHTRPENGGYT

j_call: TRBJ2-1
v_call: TRBV7-3
cdr3_aa: ASSYRAGGGANEQF

j_call: TRBJ2-7
v_call: TRBV19
cdr3_aa: ATRRESSYEQY

j_call: TRBJ2-3
v_call: TRBV6-2/TRBV6-3
cdr3_aa: ASSYPRPIKVTDTQY

j_call: TRBJ1-6
v_call: TRBV7-9
cdr3_aa: ASSLETGLNSPLH

j_call: TRBJ2-7
v_call: TRBV6-1
cdr3_aa: ASSERQVNSYEQY

j_call: TRBJ2-1
v_call: TRBV7-2
cdr3_aa: ASRRASGSSYNEQF

j_call: TRBJ1-1
v_call: TRBV7-6
cdr3_aa: ASSLGRRVNTEAF

j_call: TRBJ1-1
v_call: TRBV19
cdr3_aa: ASSITVMNTEAF

j_call: TRBJ2-3
v_call: TRBV6-1
cdr3_aa: ASRRRATTSTDTQY

j_call: TRBJ1-1
v_call: TRBV11-3
cdr3_aa: ASSRQAVTMNTEAF

j_call: TRBJ1-5
v_call: TRBV20-1
cdr3_aa: SARDGGSRRDNQPQH

j_call: TRBJ2-3
v_call: TRBV29-1
cdr3_aa: SVVRLGADTQY

j_call: TRBJ1-5
v_call: TRBV27
cdr3_aa: ASSRRGNQPQH

j_call: TRBJ2-5
v_call: TRBV7-9
cdr3_aa: ASSPGRSETQY

j_call: TRBJ2-7
v_call: TRBV7-8
cdr3_aa: ASSPRDRGDEQY

j_call: TRBJ2-3
v_call: TRBV21-1
cdr3_aa: ASRPIHTLGTTDTQY

j_call: TRBJ1-1
v_call: TRBV21-1
cdr3_aa: ASTGTAVNTEAF

j_call: TRBJ1-2
v_call: TRBV7-9
cdr3_aa: ASSSDGADGYT

j_call: TRBJ1-2
v_call: TRBV11-2
cdr3_aa: ASSFRVQGSFGYT

j_call: TRBJ1-5
v_call: TRBV28
cdr3_aa: ASRALRGASQPQH

j_call: TRBJ2-3
v_call: TRBV20-1
cdr3_aa: SVDREDTDTQY

j_call: TRBJ2-3
v_call: TRBV11-3
cdr3_aa: ASSSAGGGDTQY

j_call: TRBJ1-2
v_call: TRBV7-2
cdr3_aa: ASSSRDGYT

j_call: TRBJ1-6
v_call: TRBV11-3
cdr3_aa: ASSSLRENNSPLH

j_call: TRBJ1-4
v_call: TRBV6-1
cdr3_aa: ASTGTGRIGTNEKLF

j_call: TRBJ2-5
v_call: TRBV5-1
cdr3_aa: ASSLETGGIETQY

j_call: TRBJ1-3
v_call: TRBV5-6
cdr3_aa: ASSWGQLLGTIY